A single sample is the source of the 25 T cell receptor beta chains below, sequenced in a study of cytomegalovirus exposure and HLA in healthy donors (dated by TCRdb to the late 2010s). Library construction relied on the immunoSEQ multiplex PCR assay. For the multiplex PCR, a mixture combining 60 forward primers for TCR Vbeta segments and 13 reverse primers for TCR Jbeta segments was used. The clones in this table, taken by TCRdb from immuneACCESS, are in-frame only. Not every clone is retained; where verified, under half of the shortfall comes from an unresolved V gene, and the cause of the rest is unknown. The sample's clone listing holds 200,000 to 250,000 clones. The ten largest clones take up around 0.95% of the sample. Sequences were obtained from PBMCs. These receptors all come from a woman aged 25 to 39 in good health and CMV-seropositive.

V is TRBV7-2 and J is TRBJ2-1; 10 nucleotides line up with TRBD2. From germline, CDR1 is SGHTA and CDR2 FQGNSA. The CDR3 spans 14 residues. V gave up 8 bases and J gave up 6 bases; unmatched junction bases: 7. The CDR3 coding sequence is TGTGCCAGCTTACCGGGACTAGCGTTCAATGAGCAGTTCTTC. Its protein product is CASLPGLAFNEQFF.

The chain links TRBV7-2 to TRBJ2-5; 7 bases align to TRBD2. Germline CDR1 and CDR2: SGHTA and FQGNSA. The V segment lost 0 bases and the J segment 4 bases; nucleotides outside the gene matches: 2. The CDR3 runs to 14 residues. CDR3: CASSLAGRGETQYF. The CDR3 coding sequence is TGTGCCAGCAGCTTAGCGGGGAGGGGAGAGACCCAGTACTTC.

The chain joins TRBV5-4 to TRBJ2-7; 14 bases are a match to TRBD2. The CDR3 has 18 amino acids. The trim removed 0 bases at V and 0 bases at J, leaving 5 bases unmatched. The germline V gene encodes CDR1 SGHNT and CDR2 YYREEE (reference sequence). CDR3 DNA sequence: TGTGCCAGCAGCTTGGGACTAGCGGGAGGGTCAAGCTCCTACGAGCAGTACTTC. Residues: CASSLGLAGGSSSYEQYF.

This chain uses TRBV7-8 with TRBJ1-3, with 9 bases identical to TRBD1. Gene TRBJ2-2 matches the end of the DNA better, so the J call may be wrong. The germline gives CDR1 SGHVS, CDR2 FQNEAQ. The CDR3 has 15 amino acids. The CDR3 nucleotides are TGTGCCAGCAGCTTAGGGGGACAGGGCTCCGGGGAGCTGTTTTTT. Translation: CASSLGGQGSGELFF.

The chain joins TRBV7-9 to TRBJ2-7, with 10 positions matching TRBD2. Looked up from germline, CDR1 is SEHNR and CDR2 is FQNEAQ (reference sequence). With V trimmed by 5 bases and J by 5 bases, 12 bases remained unmatched. The CDR3 extends over 16 amino acids. The CDR3 region has the DNA TGTGCCAGCAGCCCTAGGGCTAGCGGGAGTCATAACGAGCAGTACTTC. Its protein product is CASSPRASGSHNEQYF.

This sequence joins TRBV7-8 and TRBJ1-5; 8 bases map to TRBD1. Trimming at V came to 6 bases and at J to 1 base, leaving 8 bases not matched to a gene. The CDR3 spans 16 residues. Per the germline V gene, CDR1 is SGHVS and CDR2 is FQNEAQ. The CDR3, as DNA: TGTGCCAGCAGTTGGAGACAGGGGACCAGCAATCAGCCCCAGCATTTT. Amino acid sequence: CASSWRQGTSNQPQHF.

The chain has TRBV5-6 and TRBJ2-3, with 7 bases fitting TRBD1. In germline, CDR1 is SGHDT, CDR2 YYEEEE. The CDR3 loop spans 16 amino acids. J lost 2 bases, V lost 3 bases, and 9 bases had no gene match. For the CDR3, the DNA is TGTGCCAGCAGCTGGAAGGGGGCCCACATCACAGATACGCAGTATTTT. It codes for CASSWKGAHITDTQYF. The whole variable domain, filled in from reference TRBV5-6 and TRBJ2-3, reads DAGVTQSPTHLIKTRGQQVTLRCSPKSGHDTVSWYQQALGQGPQFIFQYYEEEERQRGNFPDRFSGHQFPNYSSELNVNALLLGDSALYLCASSWKGAHITDTQYFGPGTRLTVL.

V is TRBV5-4 and J is TRBJ2-5; 7 bases line up with TRBD2. Germline V lookup: CDR1 SGHNT, CDR2 YYREEE (reference sequence). The V segment lost 0 bases and the J segment 5 bases; nucleotides outside the gene matches: 4. This CDR3 region has 14 residues. The CDR3 region has the DNA TGTGCCAGCAGCTTGGCGGCGGGAGAGGAGACCCAGTACTTC. Protein product: CASSLAAGEETQYF. Variable domain in full (rest from reference TRBV5-4 and TRBJ2-5): ETGVTQSPTHLIKTRGQQVTLRCSSQSGHNTVSWYQQALGQGPQFIFQYYREEENGRGNFPPRFSGLQFPNYSSELNVNALELDDSALYLCASSLAAGEETQYFGPGTRLLVL.

The chain links TRBV5-1 to TRBJ2-5; D is perhaps TRBD1 (6 bases). CDR1 and CDR2 from the germline V gene are SGHRS and YFSETQ. V was pared by 2 bases and J by 0 bases, with 8 bases between. The CDR3 consists of 14 residues. The CDR3 DNA sequence: TGCGCCAGCAGCTTTAGGACAGACCAAGAGACCCAGTACTTC. Encoded protein: CASSFRTDQETQYF. Based on the CDR3 plus reference TRBV5-1 and TRBJ2-5, the full variable domain is KAGVTQTPRYLIKTRGQQVTLSCSPISGHRSVSWYQQTPGQGLQFLFEYFSETQRNKGNFPGRFSGRQFSNSRSEMNVSTLELGDSALYLCASSFRTDQETQYFGPGTRLLVL.

V and J are TRBV14 and TRBJ1-1; maybe TRBD1 (6 bases). Between the trimmed V and J ends, which lost 4 bases and 0 bases, there was a span of 15 bases. This CDR3 has 16 amino acids. Germline V gives CDR1 SGHDN, CDR2 FVKESK. CDR3 sequence: CASSPTGLDMNTEAFF. The CDR3 coding sequence is TGTGCCAGCAGCCCGACAGGTCTAGACATGAACACTGAAGCTTTCTTT.

V and J are TRBV5-1 and TRBJ2-7; 12 bases fit TRBD1. The CDR3 has 15 residues. After removal of 0 bases from V and 5 bases from J, the junction contained 3 bases not matched to a gene. Germline lookup yields CDR1 SGHRS and CDR2 YFSETQ. In DNA, the CDR3 is TGCGCCAGCAGCTTGGGGGGACAGGGGGCGGACGAGCAGTACTTC. Translation: CASSLGGQGADEQYF.

This sequence joins TRBV10-2 and TRBJ1-2, with D tentatively TRBD1 (5 bases). Trimming removed 1 base at V and 6 bases at J, with 12 bases between. The CDR3 is 14 amino acids. In germline, CDR1 is WSHSY, CDR2 SAAADI. The CDR3 region is CASSEWGLADGYTF. In DNA, the CDR3 is TGCGCCAGCAGTGAGTGGGGACTAGCCGATGGCTACACCTTC.

This chain uses TRBV11-3 with TRBJ2-1; 8 nucleotides agree with TRBD1. Trimming took 5 bases from V and 1 from J; bases not matched to a gene: 4. Germline V gene sequence: CDR1 SGHNT, CDR2 YENEEA. This CDR3 has 15 amino acids. CDR3 sequence reads: CASSPQGASYNEQFF. The CDR3 DNA is TGTGCCAGCAGCCCCCAGGGGGCTTCCTACAATGAGCAGTTCTTC.

The chain has TRBV27 and TRBJ2-2; tentative D call: TRBD2 (5 bases). The CDR3 covers 14 residues. Germline values: CDR1 MNHEY, CDR2 SMNVEV (reference sequence). V shed 5 bases and J shed 6 bases, with 13 bases lying between them. Here the CDR3 DNA reads TGTGCCAGCAGTCTAACTAGTTTTTCCGGGGAGCTGTTTTTT. This codes for CASSLTSFSGELFF.

The genes are TRBV9 and TRBJ1-2, with unresolved D. This CDR3 is 14 amino acids long. The germline gives CDR1 SGDLS, CDR2 YYNGEE. Deletions cut 0 bases from V and 0 bases from J, with 6 bases between. The chain's CDR3 is CASSVDPANYGYTF. The CDR3 region has the DNA TGTGCCAGCAGCGTAGATCCAGCTAACTATGGCTACACCTTC.

This chain's CDR3 is CASSVSGTGVTETQYF. The CDR3 bases are TGTGCCAGCAGCGTATCAGGGACAGGGGTCACCGAGACCCAGTACTTC. V is TRBV9 and J is TRBJ2-5; the match to TRBD1 covers 10 bases. Trimming cost V 1 base and J 5 bases; bases outside gene matches: 8. CDR1 and CDR2 (germline): SGDLS, YYNGEE. This CDR3 contains 16 residues. The whole variable domain, filled in from reference TRBV9 and TRBJ2-5, reads DSGVTQTPKHLITATGQRVTLRCSPRSGDLSVYWYQQSLDQGLQFLIQYYNGEERAKGNILERFSAQQFPDLHSELNLSSLELGDSALYFCASSVSGTGVTETQYFGPGTRLLVL.

The V and J genes are TRBV7-9 and TRBJ2-1, with 7 bases fitting TRBD1. Trimming took 4 bases from V and 11 from J; bases not matched to a gene: 17. CDR1 is SEHNR, CDR2 FQNEAQ, per germline (reference sequence). The CDR3 runs 16 residues. The CDR3 DNA is TGTGCCAGCAGCTCCTGGGACAGCCCATCGAGGAATAAGCAGTTCTTC. The encoded protein is CASSSWDSPSRNKQFF.

J is TRBJ1-4 and V is TRBV9, with D perhaps matching TRBD1 (5 bases). The CDR3 consists of 15 residues. V was cut by 1 base and J by 6 bases, with 13 bases left in between. CDR1 and CDR2 from the germline V gene are SGDLS and YYNGEE. CDR3 amino acids: CASSVSGGKDEKLFF. The DNA of the CDR3 is TGTGCCAGCAGCGTATCCGGGGGTAAGGATGAAAAACTGTTTTTT.

The V and J genes are TRBV10-3 and TRBJ2-5; the match to TRBD1 covers 8 bases. The DNA end lines up better with TRBJ2-7; the J call may be wrong. Germline V CDR1 and CDR2: ENHRY, SYGVKD. The CDR3 runs to 16 residues. CDR3 protein: CAIRDTGTGHSYEQYF. CDR3 coding DNA: TGTGCCATCAGAGATACCGGGACAGGACATTCCTACGAGCAGTACTTC.

The chain joins TRBV6-5 to TRBJ2-7, with 9 nucleotides matching TRBD2. V trimming: 5 bases; J trimming: 2 bases; junction bases outside the gene matches: 4. The germline V gene has CDR1 MNHEY and CDR2 SVGAGI. The CDR3 spans 14 residues. The CDR3 here is CASSQREVTYEQYF. The CDR3 DNA reads TGTGCCAGCAGTCAGCGGGAGGTAACCTACGAGCAGTACTTC.

The chain couples TRBV6-8 to TRBJ2-4; tentative D call: TRBD1 (7 bases). CDR3 length: 18 amino acids. Germline V gives CDR1 MNHGY, CDR2 SAAAGT. With 7 bases removed from V and 0 bases from J, the gap between germline ends came to 22 bases. CDR3 nucleotide sequence: TGTGCCAGCACCTCCAATCGGCAGGGGGGCTCAGCCAAAAACATTCAGTACTTC. Translation: CASTSNRQGGSAKNIQYF.

For the CDR3, the DNA is TGCGCCAGCAGTGCTTGGAGGGACACCGGGGAGCTGTTTTTT. Protein: CASSAWRDTGELFF. The rearrangement uses TRBV10-1 and TRBJ2-2; the D gene is possibly TRBD2 (6 bases). The CDR3 is 14 residues long. With 4 bases removed from V and 3 bases from J, the gap between germline ends came to 9 bases. Germline CDR1 is WNHNN and CDR2 is SYGVQD (reference sequence).

The V gene is TRBV13, the J gene TRBJ1-3; 8 nucleotides line up with TRBD1. Germline lookup yields CDR1 PRHDT and CDR2 FYEKMQ (reference sequence). The CDR3 consists of 14 residues. With 4 bases clipped from V and 13 bases from J, the junction kept 12 bases outside the gene matches. As DNA, the CDR3 is TGTGCCAGCAGCTACACCGGGACAGGACCCTCGATATATTTT. Protein product: CASSYTGTGPSIYF.

The chain is built from TRBV2 and TRBJ2-1, with D possibly TRBD1 on 6 matching bases. Germline values: CDR1 SNHLY, CDR2 FYNNEI. V lost 1 base and J 9 bases, leaving 19 bases between the germline ends. CDR3 size: 16 residues. In DNA, the CDR3 is TGTGCCAGCAGTGAAGTTACAGGGCTCGGGGAAAGTGAGCAGTTCTTC. Protein sequence: CASSEVTGLGESEQFF.

CDR3 DNA sequence: TGCGCCAGCAGCTTGCATTCCCTCTTCCAGGACACCGGGGAGCTGTTTTTT. This gives the protein CASSLHSLFQDTGELFF. V gene TRBV5-1 combines with J gene TRBJ2-2; D not certain. The CDR3 has 17 amino acids. Germline V lookup: CDR1 SGHRS, CDR2 YFSETQ. V was trimmed by 1 base and J by 3 bases, leaving 16 bases between them.